These 21 T cell receptor beta chains were all obtained from the same sample, sequenced in a study of blood T cell repertoires in COVID-19. Assay used: immunoSEQ multiplex PCR; TCRdb lists only in-frame clones, some missing. The data hold 250,000 or so clones, with 65% to 90% observed a single time. Sequencing was performed on PBMCs or T cells enriched from blood (not recorded which). These TCRs come from a man aged 35 to 55 who had recovered from COVID-19.

The V gene is TRBV6-1, the J gene TRBJ1-3; no firm D call. The CDR3 consists of 13 residues. Trimming removed 2 bases at V and 1 base at J, with 3 bases between. CDR1 is MNHNS and CDR2 is SASEGT in the germline V gene. CDR3 sequence: CASSERSGNTIYF. CDR3 DNA: TGTGCCAGCAGTGAACGGTCTGGAAACACCATATATTTT.

The chain combines TRBV6-1 with TRBJ1-2; D unclear. This CDR3 spans 14 amino acids. The ends were cut back, 2 bases at V and 5 bases at J, with 12 bases in the middle. Germline CDR1 reads MNHNS; CDR2 reads SASEGT. In DNA, the CDR3 is TGTGCCAGCAGTGAAACTTCGGGGTGGTATGGCTACACCTTC. Amino acid sequence: CASSETSGWYGYTF.

The chain recombines TRBV5-5 with TRBJ2-1, with TRBD1 identical over 9 bases. The CDR3 is 16 amino acids. CDR1 SGHKS and CDR2 YYEKEE come from the germline V gene (reference sequence). The ends lost 0 bases at V and 4 bases at J; junction bases unmatched: 5. CDR3 amino acids: CASSLAPGQGYNEQFF. CDR3 in DNA: TGTGCCAGCAGCTTGGCTCCAGGACAGGGGTACAATGAGCAGTTCTTC.

The chain carries TRBV29-1 and TRBJ1-1, with 7 nucleotides matching TRBD1. CDR1 and CDR2 (germline): SQVTM, ANQGSEA. This CDR3 comprises 12 residues. Trimming removed 7 bases from V and 3 bases from J; junction bases left unmatched: 5. In nucleotides, the CDR3 is TGCAGCGGACAGGGCATGGACACTGAAGCTTTCTTT. It yields the protein CSGQGMDTEAFF.

V usage is TRBV7-2 and J usage is TRBJ2-2; perhaps TRBD1 as D (6 bases). Germline CDR1 reads SGHTA; CDR2 reads FQGNSA. The CDR3 runs 16 residues. V gave up 8 bases and J gave up 5 bases, with 21 bases separating them. The CDR3 region has the DNA TGTGCCAGCCGGAAGAGGAGGCAGGGGAATACCGGGGAGCTGTTTTTT. Encoded protein: CASRKRRQGNTGELFF.

V and J are TRBV5-1 and TRBJ2-2, with D perhaps matching TRBD2 (5 bases). Germline V CDR1 and CDR2: SGHRS, YFSETQ. The CDR3 consists of 13 residues. V was cut by 2 bases and J by 8 bases, with 10 bases left in between. The CDR3 protein is CASSFHGDGELFF. The DNA for the CDR3 is TGCGCCAGCAGCTTTCACGGGGATGGGGAGCTGTTTTTT. The variable domain in full, completed from reference TRBV5-1 and TRBJ2-2, reads KAGVTQTPRYLIKTRGQQVTLSCSPISGHRSVSWYQQTPGQGLQFLFEYFSETQRNKGNFPGRFSGRQFSNSRSEMNVSTLELGDSALYLCASSFHGDGELFFGEGSRLTVL.

This clone was seen a single time. The gene calls are TRBV5-4 and TRBJ1-2; 7 bases map to TRBD1. In germline, CDR1 is SGHNT, CDR2 YYREEE (reference sequence). V gave up 5 bases and J gave up 4 bases; unmatched junction bases: 8. The CDR3 consists of 14 residues. Here the CDR3 reads CASSPDRDFYGYTF. The CDR3, as DNA: TGTGCCAGCAGTCCCGACAGGGACTTCTATGGCTACACCTTC.

The chain couples TRBV4-1 to TRBJ2-7; 8 bases align to TRBD2. Germline trimming cut 0 bases from V and 3 bases from J; bases unmatched to any gene: 7. Germline CDR1 MGHRA, CDR2 YSYEKL. This CDR3 spans 16 amino acids. Here the CDR3 reads CASSQDTAGGYYEQYF. The CDR3 nucleotides are TGCGCCAGCAGCCAAGATACGGCGGGAGGCTACTACGAGCAGTACTTC.

V usage is TRBV7-2 and J usage is TRBJ2-3; D call uncertain. The V and J ends lost 1 base and 0 bases respectively, with 8 bases between them. Germline V gene data show CDR1 as SGHTA and CDR2 as FQGNSA. This CDR3 is 15 amino acids long. This CDR3 reads CASSLDYSSTDTQYF. The DNA of the CDR3 is TGTGCCAGCAGCTTAGACTACTCTAGCACAGATACGCAGTATTTT.

The chain uses TRBV7-2 and TRBJ2-7; TRBD2 might be the D (6 bases). V lost 5 bases, J lost 6 bases, and 17 bases lay in between. The CDR3 covers 14 residues. The germline V gene encodes CDR1 SGHTA and CDR2 FQGNSA. CDR3 DNA sequence: TGTGCCAGCAGCGCATACCGGGAGACGGGCGAGCAGTACTTC. It is translated as CASSAYRETGEQYF. Filled out from reference TRBV7-2 and TRBJ2-7, the complete variable domain reads GAGVSQSPSNKVTEKGKDVELRCDPISGHTALYWYRQSLGQGLEFLIYFQGNSAPDKSGLPSDRFSAERTGGSVSTLTIQRTQQEDSAVYLCASSAYRETGEQYFGPGTRLTVT.

DNA for the CDR3: TGTGCCAGCAGTCGCTTCTTCCCGGGACTAGCGGGGGGGCACAGCACAGATACGCAGTATTTT. Its protein product is CASSRFFPGLAGGHSTDTQYF. The chain employs TRBV27 and TRBJ2-3; TRBD2 matches 16 bases. The V gene's germline CDR1 is MNHEY and CDR2 SMNVEV (reference sequence). The CDR3 is 21 amino acids. Unmatched junction bases numbered 14, after V lost 5 bases and J lost 0 bases.

The rearrangement links TRBV2 to TRBJ2-6; a possible D gene is TRBD1 (5 bases). CDR1 SNHLY and CDR2 FYNNEI come from the germline V gene. The length of the CDR3 is 13 residues. Trimming took 7 bases from V and 5 from J, leaving 9 bases between them. CDR3 nucleotide sequence: TGTGCCAGCACCCAGGGAAGGGCCAACGTCCTGACTTTC. The encoded protein is CASTQGRANVLTF.

The chain employs TRBV2 and TRBJ2-7, with D maybe TRBD1 (5 bases). The germline V and J ends were trimmed by 4 bases and 8 bases, with 15 bases remaining between them. CDR3 length: 13 residues. The germline gives CDR1 SNHLY, CDR2 FYNNEI. The DNA of the CDR3 is TGTGCCAGCAGTGTGTCCCACGACAGCCAGCAGTACTTC. As protein: CASSVSHDSQQYF.

This clone was observed many times. V usage is TRBV7-9 and J usage is TRBJ2-3; 10 bases are shared with TRBD2. Germline V gene data show CDR1 as SEHNR and CDR2 as FQNEAQ (reference sequence). This CDR3 is 18 amino acids long. V gave up 3 bases and J gave up 1 base; unmatched junction bases: 10. CDR3 region: CASSFPLAGALGTDTQYF. In DNA form, the CDR3 reads TGTGCCAGCAGCTTTCCTCTAGCGGGGGCCCTCGGCACAGATACGCAGTATTTT.

The chain links TRBV28 to TRBJ1-1; TRBD1 matches 7 bases. This CDR3 contains 11 residues. Germline assignment: CDR1 MDHEN and CDR2 SYDVKM. The V gene end was trimmed by 4 bases and the J gene end by 11 bases; junction bases not matched to a gene: 4. CDR3 protein: CASSSDREAFF. The CDR3 nucleotides read TGTGCCAGCAGTTCAGACAGGGAGGCTTTCTTT.

This clone was picked up one time. The rearrangement links TRBV24-1 to TRBJ2-1, with 9 bases identical to TRBD2. Germline assignment: CDR1 KGHDR and CDR2 SFDVKD. Trimming took 5 bases from V and 7 from J; bases not matched to a gene: 8. The CDR3 extends over 15 amino acids. As DNA, the CDR3 is TGTGCCACCAGTGGTGGGCGGGGGGGCCTTAATGAGCAGTTCTTC. Translated: CATSGGRGGLNEQFF.

The rearrangement links TRBV7-6 to TRBJ2-7, with TRBD2 identical over 8 bases. The junction had 7 bases not matched to a gene; V was cut back by 0 bases and J by 3 bases. Germline V CDR1 and CDR2: SGHVS, FNYEAQ. This CDR3 is 16 amino acids long. This CDR3 reads CASSLATPGGGYEQYF. The CDR3 DNA sequence: TGTGCCAGCAGCTTAGCGACACCCGGGGGGGGCTACGAGCAGTACTTC.

The J gene is TRBJ2-1, the V gene TRBV19; 8 bases map to TRBD2. After removal of 4 bases from V and 9 bases from J, the junction contained 8 bases not matched to a gene. The CDR3 is 14 residues long. Germline-derived CDR1 and CDR2 are LNHDA and SQIVND (reference sequence). CDR3 DNA sequence: TGTGCCAGTAGTAAGCAGCGGGAGACGGGTGAGCAGTTCTTC. It specifies CASSKQRETGEQFF.

This chain uses TRBV5-1 with TRBJ2-7; D is perhaps TRBD1 (5 bases). The germline CDR1 and CDR2 sequences are SGHRS and YFSETQ. V was pared by 3 bases and J by 6 bases, with 16 bases between. The CDR3 totals 14 residues. The CDR3 is CASSYLDSSLEQYF. The CDR3 bases are TGCGCCAGCAGCTACCTCGACAGTTCGCTCGAGCAGTACTTC.

As to this clone: At the DNA level, this CDR3 is encoded by other sequences in the same sample as well. The chain carries TRBV5-1 and TRBJ1-3; perhaps TRBD1 as D (5 bases). With 4 bases removed from V and 1 base from J, the gap between germline ends came to 6 bases. Germline assignment: CDR1 SGHRS and CDR2 YFSETQ. There are 13 residues in the CDR3. CDR3 in amino acids: CASSQGSGNTIYF. CDR3 DNA sequence: TGCGCCAGCAGCCAGGGTTCTGGAAACACCATATATTTT.

The J gene is TRBJ2-7, the V gene TRBV2, with D perhaps matching TRBD1 (6 bases). V was shortened by 3 bases and J by 5 bases, with 14 bases between the two germline ends. Per germline, CDR1 SNHLY and CDR2 FYNNEI. This CDR3 comprises 14 residues. CDR3 loop: CASSELQGPHEQYF. CDR3 sequence (DNA): TGTGCCAGCAGTGAGCTACAGGGCCCCCACGAGCAGTACTTC.